Shown below are 18 T cell receptor beta chains from a single sample sequenced in a study of T cell responses to AZD1222 COVID-19 vaccine. This table comes from immunoSEQ multiplex PCR, and its TCRdb copy is limited to in-frame clones, with some not included. The data contain some 140,000 clones, roughly 85% of them singletons. Sequenced material: peripheral blood, taken 28 days after the second dose of the MenACWY control vaccine. The receptors were sampled from an adult who received the MenACWY meningococcal vaccine as a control.

V is TRBV5-6 and J is TRBJ2-1; 11 bases align to TRBD2. The CDR3 extends over 16 amino acids. The ends lost 4 bases at V and 7 bases at J; junction bases unmatched: 10. Germline CDR1 is SGHDT and CDR2 is YYEEEE. CDR3 sequence: CASSRWTSGPQNEQFF. DNA of the CDR3: TGTGCCAGCAGCCGGTGGACTAGCGGGCCCCAGAATGAGCAGTTCTTC. Using reference TRBV5-6 and TRBJ2-1 for the parts outside the CDR3, the full variable domain is DAGVTQSPTHLIKTRGQQVTLRCSPKSGHDTVSWYQQALGQGPQFIFQYYEEEERQRGNFPDRFSGHQFPNYSSELNVNALLLGDSALYLCASSRWTSGPQNEQFFGPGTRLTVL.

This chain joins TRBV6-2 or TRBV6-3 and TRBJ2-7, with D possibly matching TRBD2 (6 bases). The CDR3 has 16 amino acids. Looked up from germline, CDR1 is MNHEY and CDR2 is SVGEGT. Deletions cut 0 bases from V and 4 bases from J, with 16 bases between. CDR3 amino acids: CASSYSFSGAGYEQYF. CDR3 sequence (DNA): TGTGCCAGCAGTTACTCATTTAGCGGAGCCGGTTACGAGCAGTACTTC.

The chain is built from TRBV6-1 and TRBJ2-6, with D possibly TRBD2 on 7 matching bases. V lost 2 bases and J 4 bases, leaving 12 bases between the germline ends. Germline V lookup: CDR1 MNHNS, CDR2 SASEGT. This CDR3 is 16 amino acids long. CDR3 nucleotide sequence: TGTGCCAGCAGTGAACGTGGGGGGGCCGGGGCCAACGTCCTGACTTTC. Protein: CASSERGGAGANVLTF.

This chain links TRBV11-3 with TRBJ2-2, with unresolved D. This CDR3 is built from 12 residues. CDR1 is SGHNT and CDR2 is YENEEA in the germline V gene. The ends were cut back, 0 bases at V and 7 bases at J, with 3 bases in the middle. CDR3 DNA: TGTGCCAGCAGCTTAGATGTCGGGGAGCTGTTTTTT. Amino acid sequence: CASSLDVGELFF.

The chain employs TRBV24-1 and TRBJ2-2; 7 bases agree with TRBD2. V lost 4 bases, J lost 1 base, and 5 bases stayed unmatched. The CDR3 length is 16 residues. Germline V gives CDR1 KGHDR, CDR2 SFDVKD. CDR3 loop: CATSEPSGVNTGELFF. In DNA form, the CDR3 reads TGTGCCACCAGTGAACCAAGCGGGGTGAACACCGGGGAGCTGTTTTTT.

The rearrangement joins TRBV7-2 to TRBJ2-2; D remains ambiguous. V was shortened by 3 bases and J by 4 bases, with 15 bases between the two germline ends. The CDR3 extends over 16 amino acids. Germline CDR1 is SGHTA and CDR2 is FQGNSA. Here the CDR3 DNA reads TGTGCCAGCAGCTTTGCCCCCGTAGGTGCCACCGGGGAGCTGTTTTTT. Its protein product is CASSFAPVGATGELFF.

In its sample, this clone was seen a few times. The J gene is TRBJ2-7, the V gene TRBV2; TRBD1 matches 7 bases. Germline V gene sequence: CDR1 SNHLY, CDR2 FYNNEI. The CDR3 has 13 residues. The trim removed 7 bases at V and 5 bases at J, leaving 8 bases unmatched. This chain's CDR3 is CASKNRGSDEQYF. The CDR3 DNA reads as TGTGCCAGCAAAAACAGGGGAAGTGACGAGCAGTACTTC.

This clone was observed a single time. J is TRBJ1-2 and V is TRBV14, with 7 bases lining up with TRBD1. V lost 4 bases, J lost 4 bases, and 3 bases stayed unmatched. The CDR3 is made up of 13 amino acids. The germline CDR1 and CDR2 sequences are SGHDN and FVKESK. The CDR3 region has the DNA TGTGCCAGCAGCCGCGACAGGGTCTATGGCTACACCTTC. Residues: CASSRDRVYGYTF.

The J gene is TRBJ2-1, the V gene TRBV19, with 8 bases aligning to TRBD1. CDR1 is LNHDA and CDR2 is SQIVND in the germline V gene (reference sequence). Trimming removed 6 bases from V and 2 bases from J; junction bases left unmatched: 6. The CDR3 spans 15 residues. As DNA, the CDR3 is TGTGCCAGTAGGCCGACAGGGGTCACCTACAATGAGCAGTTCTTC. It yields the protein CASRPTGVTYNEQFF.

This chain joins TRBV7-3 and TRBJ2-2; no reliable D call. The V end lost 1 base, the J end lost 6 bases, and 3 bases lay between the germline ends. The CDR3 contains 12 residues. CDR1 and CDR2 from the germline V gene are SGHTA and FQGTGA. This CDR3 reads CASSLNPGELFF. In DNA, the CDR3 is TGTGCCAGCAGCTTAAACCCCGGGGAGCTGTTTTTT. The full variable domain, with the rest looked up from reference TRBV7-3 and TRBJ2-2, is GAGVSQTPSNKVTEKGKYVELRCDPISGHTALYWYRQSLGQGPEFLIYFQGTGAADDSGLPNDRFFAVRPEGSVSTLKIQRTERGDSAVYLCASSLNPGELFFGEGSRLTVL.

This chain links TRBV5-1 with TRBJ2-2, with D maybe TRBD2 (5 bases). Germline CDR1 reads SGHRS; CDR2 reads YFSETQ. The germline V and J ends were trimmed by 1 base and 5 bases, with 9 bases remaining between them. There are 14 residues in the CDR3. The CDR3 loop reads CASSLFWETGELFF. In DNA, the CDR3 is TGCGCCAGCAGCTTGTTTTGGGAGACCGGGGAGCTGTTTTTT.

This sequence joins TRBV5-1 and TRBJ2-5; D gene ambiguous. The CDR3 has 13 amino acids. Germline V lookup: CDR1 SGHRS, CDR2 YFSETQ. V was cut by 4 bases and J by 1 base, with 8 bases left in between. The CDR3 loop is CASSDGSQETQYF. The CDR3 region has the DNA TGCGCCAGCAGCGACGGGTCCCAAGAGACCCAGTACTTC.

This chain links TRBV30 with TRBJ2-7, with D perhaps matching TRBD1 or TRBD2 (6 bases each). CDR1 is GTSNPN, CDR2 SVGIG, per germline (reference sequence). The V gene lost 2 bases and the J gene lost 0 bases, with 20 bases spanning the gap. CDR3 length: 17 residues. CDR3 loop: CAWSWGAITFSSYEQYF. CDR3 nucleotides: TGTGCCTGGAGTTGGGGGGCCATTACTTTTAGCTCCTACGAGCAGTACTTC.

The V and J genes are TRBV6-5 and TRBJ1-1; 9 bases fit TRBD1. The CDR3 has 15 amino acids. Germline loops: CDR1 MNHEY, CDR2 SVGAGI. Losses at the gene ends were 7 bases for V and 5 bases for J; bases not matched to a gene: 11. CDR3 loop: CASIDRGFRNTEAFF. In DNA form, the CDR3 reads TGTGCCAGCATCGACAGGGGGTTTCGAAATACTGAAGCTTTCTTT.

The chain couples TRBV6-5 to TRBJ1-4; D gene ambiguous. This CDR3 is built from 13 residues. V was shortened by 6 bases and J by 5 bases, with 10 bases between the two germline ends. Germline CDR1 MNHEY, CDR2 SVGAGI. CDR3 loop: CASSASRNEKLFF. DNA for the CDR3: TGTGCCAGCAGCGCTTCACGGAATGAAAAACTGTTTTTT.

The genes are TRBV27 and TRBJ2-5, with 11 bases lining up with TRBD2. The CDR3 has 16 residues. The germline V gene encodes CDR1 MNHEY and CDR2 SMNVEV (reference sequence). V lost 3 bases to trimming and J lost 3 bases; unmatched junction nucleotides: 6. Here the CDR3 DNA reads TGTGCCAGCAGTTTCTCTAGCGGGGGGCTCGAAGAGACCCAGTACTTC. Translating gives CASSFSSGGLEETQYF.

The chain employs TRBV3-1 (or the pseudogene TRBV3-2) and TRBJ1-6; D unresolved. Between the trimmed V and J ends, which lost 6 bases and 7 bases, there was a span of 10 bases. The CDR3 sequence is 13 residues long. CDR1 and CDR2 from the germline V gene are LGHDT and YNNKEL (reference sequence). The CDR3 nucleotides are TGTGCCAGCAGGCGATATTTAAATTCACCCCTCCACTTT. Protein sequence: CASRRYLNSPLHF.

V usage is TRBV9 and J usage is TRBJ1-1, with D maybe TRBD1 (5 bases). Germline V gene data show CDR1 as SGDLS and CDR2 as YYNGEE. The V and J ends lost 0 bases and 7 bases respectively, with 25 bases between them. The CDR3 totals 18 residues. The CDR3 sequence is CASSVASGRHQQGIEAFF. As DNA, the CDR3 is TGTGCCAGCAGCGTAGCCTCGGGGCGACACCAGCAAGGAATTGAAGCTTTCTTT.